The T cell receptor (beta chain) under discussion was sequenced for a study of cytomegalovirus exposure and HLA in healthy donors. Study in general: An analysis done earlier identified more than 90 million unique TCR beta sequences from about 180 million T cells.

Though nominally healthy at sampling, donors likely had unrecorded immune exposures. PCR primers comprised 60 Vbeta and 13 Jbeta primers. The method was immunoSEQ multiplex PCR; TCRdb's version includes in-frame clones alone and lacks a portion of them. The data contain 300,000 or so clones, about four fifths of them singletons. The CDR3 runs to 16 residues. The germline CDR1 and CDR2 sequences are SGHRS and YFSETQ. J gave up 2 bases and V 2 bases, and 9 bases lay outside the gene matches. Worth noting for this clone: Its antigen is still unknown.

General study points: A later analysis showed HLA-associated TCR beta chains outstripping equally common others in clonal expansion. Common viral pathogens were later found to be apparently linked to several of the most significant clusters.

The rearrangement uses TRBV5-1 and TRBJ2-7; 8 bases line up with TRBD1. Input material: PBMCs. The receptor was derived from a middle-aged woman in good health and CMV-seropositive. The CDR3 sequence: CASSLQGERFTYEQYF. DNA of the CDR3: TGCGCCAGCAGCTTACAGGGGGAGAGATTCACCTACGAGCAGTACTTC. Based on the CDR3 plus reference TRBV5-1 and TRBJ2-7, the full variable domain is KAGVTQTPRYLIKTRGQQVTLSCSPISGHRSVSWYQQTPGQGLQFLFEYFSETQRNKGNFPGRFSGRQFSNSRSEMNVSTLELGDSALYLCASSLQGERFTYEQYFGPGTRLTVT.